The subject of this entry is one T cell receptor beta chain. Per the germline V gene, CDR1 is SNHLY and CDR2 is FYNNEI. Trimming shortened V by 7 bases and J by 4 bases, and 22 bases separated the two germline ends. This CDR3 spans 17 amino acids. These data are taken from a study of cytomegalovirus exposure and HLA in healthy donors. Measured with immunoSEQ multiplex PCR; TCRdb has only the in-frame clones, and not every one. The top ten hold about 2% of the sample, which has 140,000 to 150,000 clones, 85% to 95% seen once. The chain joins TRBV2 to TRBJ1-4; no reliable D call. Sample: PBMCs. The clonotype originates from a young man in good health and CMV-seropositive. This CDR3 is CASNLTPGETINEKLFF. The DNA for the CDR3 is TGTGCCAGCAATTTGACTCCTGGAGAAACGATTAATGAAAAACTGTTTTTT.